The 18 T cell receptor beta chains below come from one sample, sequenced in a study of CDR3 diversity in severe acne. TCRdb independently ran MiXCR on the PCR reads; one entry per CDR3 protein. This table has over 100,000 distinct CDR3 sequences, more than 45% appearing once. Sequenced: blood. Receptors originate from a male donor with acne.

This clonotype appeared once. This CDR3 fails to terminate in the conserved phenylalanine or tryptophan, so it likely reflects a read error. Because the CDR3's place on the DNA is in doubt, the DNA is left out and the CDR3 is given as listed by TCRdb. The chain uses TRBV24-1 and TRBJ2-2; TRBD2 is the table's D call and was not checked against the DNA. The CDR3 spans 18 residues, counting both ends. Germline assignment: CDR1 KGHDR and CDR2 SFDVKD. The CDR3 reads CATSGPQFGRQNTGGAVV.

V is TRBV20-1 and J is TRBJ2-7; 7 nucleotides line up with TRBD1. V shed 6 bases and J 4 bases; nucleotides not matched to a gene: 12. Germline loops: CDR1 DFQATT, CDR2 SNEGSKA (reference sequence). This CDR3 contains 14 residues. CDR3 nucleotides: TGCAGTGCAAGGGGACAGCTGAAGGGTTACGAGCAGTACTTC. Translation: CSARGQLKGYEQYF.

The rearrangement links TRBV20-1 to TRBJ1-1; 9 bases fit TRBD1. After removal of 3 bases from V and 4 bases from J, the junction contained 6 bases not matched to a gene. The CDR3 spans 14 residues. The germline CDR1 and CDR2 sequences are DFQATT and SNEGSKA (reference sequence). The CDR3 region is CSARTGTGTTEAFF. Written as DNA, the CDR3 is TGCAGTGCTAGGACCGGGACAGGGACCACTGAAGCTTTCTTT.

This chain connects TRBV10-2 to TRBJ2-5; D is perhaps TRBD1 (6 bases). CDR3 length: 15 amino acids. V lost 8 bases, J lost 2 bases, and 18 bases lay in between. Germline V lookup: CDR1 WSHSY, CDR2 SAAADI. The CDR3: CASRMGTMGQETQYF. CDR3 DNA: TGCGCCAGCCGTATGGGGACAATGGGGCAAGAGACCCAGTACTTC.

This rearrangement joins TRBV5-1 to TRBJ1-4, with 8 positions matching TRBD1. This CDR3 is built from 14 residues. V lost 4 bases, J lost 8 bases, and 7 bases stayed unmatched. Looked up from germline, CDR1 is SGHRS and CDR2 is YFSETQ. This chain's CDR3 is CASSTPDRDEKLFF. The CDR3 DNA reads as TGCGCCAGCAGCACCCCGGACAGGGACGAAAAACTGTTTTTT.

The chain is built from TRBV27 and TRBJ2-5; tentatively, D is TRBD1 (6 bases). V lost 8 bases, J lost 2 bases, and 12 bases lay in between. CDR1 and CDR2 (germline): MNHEY, SMNVEV (reference sequence). This CDR3 is 13 amino acids long. The CDR3 region has the DNA TGTGCCAGCCTCGGGCAGGGGCAAGAGACCCAGTACTTC. Protein: CASLGQGQETQYF.

This clonotype has ten or more counts. V and J are TRBV7-8 and TRBJ2-7; no clear D. CDR1 is SGHVS, CDR2 FQNEAQ, per germline. CDR3 length equals 12 residues. Between the trimmed V and J ends, which lost 6 bases and 2 bases, there was a span of 8 bases. CDR3 in DNA: TGTGCCAGCAGTCCCAATCCCTACGAGCAGTACTTC. Translating gives CASSPNPYEQYF.

This clonotype was detected ten times or more. This chain uses TRBV4-1 with TRBJ2-7; 7 bases line up with TRBD2. Germline lookup yields CDR1 MGHRA and CDR2 YSYEKL. The CDR3 consists of 16 residues. V was clipped by 1 base and J by 0 bases; unmatched bases: 6. In DNA, the CDR3 is TGCGCCAGCAGCCAAGTCGGACTAGTCGGCTCCTACGAGCAGTACTTC. As protein: CASSQVGLVGSYEQYF.

Regarding this clonotype: One end of the junction does not line up with germline, which may come from a read error. CDR3 bases: TGTGCCAGCAGCTCGCCTGGGACTAGCGGGACGGGAGAGCGGTACTTC. Translated, it gives CASSSPGTSGTGERYF. The J gene is TRBJ2-7, the V gene TRBV7-9, with 13 nucleotides matching TRBD2. The germline CDR1 and CDR2 sequences are SEHNR and FQNEAQ (reference sequence). The CDR3 spans 16 residues.

This clonotype was picked up many times. This chain uses TRBV6-2 or TRBV6-3 with TRBJ2-1, with D hard to call. In germline, CDR1 is MNHEY, CDR2 SVGEGT. V gave up 0 bases and J gave up 8 bases, with 8 bases separating them. The CDR3 runs to 13 residues. The CDR3 DNA is TGTGCCAGCAGTTACTCCGATAGGGATGAGCAGTTCTTC. It is translated as CASSYSDRDEQFF.

The chain uses TRBV2 and TRBJ1-1; D call uncertain. CDR3 length: 14 residues. Germline CDR1 and CDR2: SNHLY and FYNNEI. Trimming shortened V by 1 base and J by 1 base, and 7 bases separated the two germline ends. The CDR3 is CASSEEWRNTEAFF. The CDR3 region has the DNA TGTGCCAGCAGTGAAGAGTGGCGGAACACTGAAGCTTTCTTT.

This clonotype was counted between two and nine times. J is TRBJ2-7 and V is TRBV6-1, with 9 nucleotides matching TRBD2. Germline values: CDR1 MNHNS, CDR2 SASEGT. This CDR3 contains 15 residues. V trimming: 0 bases; J trimming: 5 bases; junction bases outside the gene matches: 5. This CDR3 reads CASSEASGSWNEQYF. In DNA, the CDR3 is TGTGCCAGCAGTGAAGCTAGCGGGAGCTGGAACGAGCAGTACTTC.

For this clonotype: A much larger clone sits a single nucleotide away, making a read error possible. The genes are TRBV19 and TRBJ2-1, with D perhaps TRBD1 (6 bases). From germline, CDR1 is LNHDA and CDR2 SQIVND (reference sequence). The V end lost 5 bases, the J end lost 6 bases, and 17 bases lay between the germline ends. This CDR3 comprises 15 residues. DNA of the CDR3: TGTGCCAGTAGTTTTACCAGGGGAATTCGCAATGAGCAGTTCTTC. It is translated as CASSFTRGIRNEQFF. Supplemented by reference TRBV19 and TRBJ2-1, the full variable domain reads DGGITQSPKYLFRKEGQNVTLSCEQNLNHDAMYWYRQDPGQGLRLIYYSQIVNDFQKGDIAEGYSVSREKKESFPLTVTSAQKNPTAFYLCASSFTRGIRNEQFFGPGTRLTVL.

The table lists this clonotype with many counts. The J gene is TRBJ1-2, the V gene TRBV6-1; D is possibly TRBD1 (6 bases). CDR3 length: 13 amino acids. V lost 6 bases and J lost 8, with 16 bases in between. Germline CDR1 and CDR2: MNHNS and SASEGT. The CDR3 reads CASRAPTGNGYTF. CDR3 sequence (DNA): TGTGCCAGCAGAGCACCCACAGGGAACGGCTACACCTTC.

The rearrangement links TRBV11-1 to TRBJ2-2; perhaps TRBD1 as D (6 bases). Germline-derived CDR1 and CDR2 are SGHAT and FQDESV (reference sequence). Trimming removed 11 bases from V and 0 bases from J, with 13 bases in between. CDR3 length: 14 residues. CDR3 region: CAEARGPNTGELFF. CDR3 nucleotide sequence: TGTGCCGAGGCCAGGGGCCCGAACACCGGGGAGCTGTTTTTT.

This chain connects TRBV29-1 to TRBJ1-4, with a possible D match to TRBD1 (6 bases). The length of the CDR3 is 13 residues. Germline V CDR1 and CDR2: SQVTM, ANQGSEA. V lost 0 bases to trimming and J lost 8 bases, with 10 bases between them. Here the CDR3 reads CSVEDTGSEKLFF. Here the CDR3 DNA reads TGCAGCGTTGAAGACACAGGGTCCGAAAAACTGTTTTTT.

This chain links TRBV7-3 with TRBJ2-7, with TRBD1 identical over 8 bases. This CDR3 has 12 residues. The germline CDR1 and CDR2 sequences are SGHTA and FQGTGA. Trimming cost V 7 bases and J 9 bases; bases outside gene matches: 8. CDR3 loop: CASTNRGIGQYF. In nucleotides, the CDR3 is TGTGCCAGCACCAACAGGGGGATCGGGCAGTACTTC.

This clonotype was detected once. CDR3 protein: CASSQGTGGHEQYF. The CDR3 DNA reads TGTGCCAGCAGCCAAGGGACAGGGGGCCACGAGCAGTACTTC. The chain is built from TRBV7-9 and TRBJ2-7, with 12 bases identical to TRBD1. Trimming removed 5 bases from V and 5 bases from J; junction bases left unmatched: 4. The CDR3 has 14 residues. CDR1 and CDR2 from the germline V gene are SEHNR and FQNEAQ (reference sequence).